A selection of T cell receptor beta chains follows, all from one sample in a study of T cell repertoires in cytomegalovirus infection. TCRdb re-derived calls from the reads in MiXCR, one entry per CDR3 protein. The sample lists some 110,000 distinct CDR3 sequences, more than 30% occurring once. Their antigens are not known. The specimen comprised CD8+ T cells from cultured PBMCs, sampled from culture after CMV antigen stimulation. These receptors originate from a human donor in good health (CMV status not recorded). Some clones in this sample may be carry-over from other donors' samples. The CDR3 runs from the conserved cysteine through the conserved F or W. The D gene is left open where the match is weak. Expanded clones get a size class; other rows say once, few or many, or leave the size out.

v_call: TRBV7-6
clone_size: -
j_call: TRBJ1-1
d_call: -
cdr3_nt: TGTGCCAGCAGCTTAGCTGCCCAGGGGAGCACTGAAGCTTTCTTT
cdr3_aa: CASSLAAQGSTEAFF

v_call: TRBV11-2
clone_size: -
j_call: TRBJ2-7
d_call: TRBD1
cdr3_nt: TGTGCCAGCAGCCTGGGGACAGGCCTCCCCTACGAGCAGTACTTC
cdr3_aa: CASSLGTGLPYEQYF

v_call: TRBV2
clone_size: -
j_call: TRBJ2-1
d_call: -
cdr3_nt: TGTGCCAGCAGTGAAGGGGCTGAGCAGTTCTTC
cdr3_aa: CASSEGAEQFF

v_call: TRBV6-2/TRBV6-3
clone_size: -
j_call: TRBJ2-2
d_call: -
cdr3_nt: TGTGCCAGCACAATAACGGGGGAGCTGTTTTTT
cdr3_aa: CASTITGELFF

v_call: TRBV11-1
clone_size: few
j_call: TRBJ1-1
d_call: -
cdr3_nt: TGTGCCAGCAGCTTGGTCGGGAACACTGAAGCTTTCTTT
cdr3_aa: CASSLVGNTEAFF

v_call: TRBV2
clone_size: few
j_call: TRBJ2-7
d_call: TRBD2
cdr3_nt: TGTGCCAGCAGTGAGGGCCTAGCGGGTACCTACGAGCAGTACTTC
cdr3_aa: CASSEGLAGTYEQYF

v_call: TRBV20-1
clone_size: few
j_call: TRBJ1-2
d_call: TRBD1
cdr3_nt: TGCAGTGCTAGGACAACCCGGACAGGTCCTATGGGCTACACCTTC
cdr3_aa: CSARTTRTGPMGYTF

v_call: TRBV5-5
clone_size: -
j_call: TRBJ1-2
d_call: -
cdr3_nt: TGTGCCAGCAGCCGCCCCGGTGGCTACACCTTC
cdr3_aa: CASSRPGGYTF

v_call: TRBV6-1
clone_size: -
j_call: TRBJ2-1
d_call: -
cdr3_nt: TGTGCCAGCAGTGTTCTAGCAAATGAGCAGTTCTTC
cdr3_aa: CASSVLANEQFF

v_call: TRBV6-6
clone_size: -
j_call: TRBJ2-5
d_call: -
cdr3_nt: TGTGCCAGCAGTTACTCGGCGGAAGAAAACCAAGAGACCCAGTACTTC
cdr3_aa: CASSYSAEENQETQYF

v_call: TRBV7-6
clone_size: few
j_call: TRBJ2-2
d_call: TRBD1
cdr3_nt: TGTGCCAGCAGCCCCTGGGGACAGGGTACATGGGAGCTGTTTTTT
cdr3_aa: CASSPWGQGTWELFF

v_call: TRBV10-3
clone_size: -
j_call: TRBJ2-3
d_call: -
cdr3_nt: TGTGCCATCAGTGAGTCAAGATCGACAGGCCTAACCCCCCACACAGATACGCAGTATTTT
cdr3_aa: CAISESRSTGLTPHTDTQYF

v_call: TRBV6-2/TRBV6-3
clone_size: many
j_call: TRBJ2-1
d_call: TRBD2
cdr3_nt: TGTGCCAGCATCCCCTTGGCGGGAGGATTGAATGAGCAGTTCTTC
cdr3_aa: CASIPLAGGLNEQFF

v_call: TRBV7-2
clone_size: -
j_call: TRBJ2-7
d_call: -
cdr3_nt: TGTGCCAGCAGCCCCGCGGCCAGGGTCATGTACGAGCAGTACTTC
cdr3_aa: CASSPAARVMYEQYF

v_call: TRBV7-2
clone_size: many
j_call: TRBJ2-1
d_call: TRBD2
cdr3_nt: TGTGCCAGCAGCCACCCCCGTCCTAGCGGGGGGAAAAATGAGCAGTTCTTC
cdr3_aa: CASSHPRPSGGKNEQFF

v_call: TRBV11-1
clone_size: many
j_call: TRBJ2-7
d_call: -
cdr3_nt: TGTGCCAGCAGCTCAGGGTTTTCATCGAGAGAGCAGTACTTC
cdr3_aa: CASSSGFSSREQYF

v_call: TRBV7-9
clone_size: -
j_call: TRBJ1-4
d_call: TRBD1
cdr3_nt: TGTGCCAGCAGCTCAAGCCCAGGGGGGGATGCAACTAATGAAAAACTGTTTTTT
cdr3_aa: CASSSSPGGDATNEKLFF

v_call: TRBV7-9
clone_size: few
j_call: TRBJ2-5
d_call: -
cdr3_nt: TGTGCCAGCACAGGCGCAGCCTCAAGCAGGGAGACCCAGTACTTC
cdr3_aa: CASTGAASSRETQYF

v_call: TRBV6-5
clone_size: -
j_call: TRBJ2-5
d_call: -
cdr3_nt: TGTGCCAGCAGTTACTCTAATTACGAAGAGACCCAGTACTTC
cdr3_aa: CASSYSNYEETQYF

v_call: TRBV6-2/TRBV6-3
clone_size: once
j_call: TRBJ2-1
d_call: TRBD1
cdr3_nt: TGTGCCACCGACCTGACAGGGGCCTACAATGAGCAGTTCTTC
cdr3_aa: CATDLTGAYNEQFF

v_call: TRBV24-1
clone_size: few
j_call: TRBJ2-1
d_call: -
cdr3_nt: TGTGCCACCAGTGACAGACCCAACTCCTACAATGAGCAGTTCTTC
cdr3_aa: CATSDRPNSYNEQFF

v_call: TRBV4-1
clone_size: -
j_call: TRBJ2-1
d_call: -
cdr3_nt: TGCGCCAGCAGCCAAGGACTATTAGCGGAAAGCTCCTACAATGAGCAGTTCTTC
cdr3_aa: CASSQGLLAESSYNEQFF

v_call: TRBV6-2/TRBV6-3
clone_size: many
j_call: TRBJ2-7
d_call: -
cdr3_nt: TGTGCCAGCAGTACCGGGCGGGGCGGCAGATACGAGCAGTACTTC
cdr3_aa: CASSTGRGGRYEQYF

v_call: TRBV6-5
clone_size: -
j_call: TRBJ1-1
d_call: -
cdr3_nt: TGTGCCAGCAGTTACTCTGCGGGGGGCACTGAAGCTTTCTTT
cdr3_aa: CASSYSAGGTEAFF